Below are 3 T cell receptor beta chains sequenced from a single sample in a study of blood T cell repertoires in COVID-19. Sequencing used immunoSEQ multiplex PCR; TCRdb keeps in-frame clones, though not all of them. This table holds 250,000 to 300,000 clones, over 75% found once. Sequencing was done on a sample of PBMCs or T cells enriched from blood (not recorded which). The receptors were sampled from a woman aged 25-40 years who had recovered from COVID-19.

This clone appeared once. This chain connects TRBV6-5 to TRBJ1-6, with 9 bases lining up with TRBD1. Germline V gene lookup returns CDR1 MNHEY and CDR2 SVGAGI. This CDR3 comprises 14 residues. J lost 9 bases, V lost 6 bases, and 6 bases had no gene match. The CDR3 nucleotides read TGTGCCAGCAGCCGGGACAGGGTCACTTCACCCCTCCACTTT. This sequence encodes CASSRDRVTSPLHF.

The CDR3 reads CASSSLGQASAVYTF. CDR3 in DNA: TGTGCCAGCAGTTCTCTAGGACAGGCCTCGGCGGTCTACACCTTC. V usage is TRBV27 and J usage is TRBJ1-2; 7 bases agree with TRBD1. CDR3 length equals 15 residues. The V gene's germline CDR1 is MNHEY and CDR2 SMNVEV (reference sequence). After removal of 4 bases from V and 10 bases from J, the junction contained 15 bases not matched to a gene.

V usage is TRBV7-9 and J usage is TRBJ2-3, with 11 nucleotides matching TRBD2. V lost 5 bases, J lost 7 bases, and 20 bases stayed unmatched. CDR1 SEHNR and CDR2 FQNEAQ come from the germline V gene (reference sequence). This CDR3 region has 19 residues. The CDR3 region is CASSPRQGMRLAGPYTQYF. In DNA form, the CDR3 reads TGTGCCAGCAGCCCACGACAGGGGATGAGACTAGCGGGACCATATACGCAGTATTTT.